These 20 T cell receptor beta chains originate from one sample sequenced in a study of cytomegalovirus exposure and HLA in healthy donors. The PCR used 60 Vbeta and 13 Jbeta primers. Profiling relied on immunoSEQ multiplex PCR, and the TCRdb table lists in-frame clones only, not all of them. Of about 160,000 clones in the sample, roughly 90% were seen once. Material for sequencing was PBMCs. All receptors derive from a woman aged 18-29 years in good health and CMV-seronegative.

V is TRBV2 and J is TRBJ1-5, with a tentative D call TRBD1 (6 bases). V lost 6 bases and J lost 2, with 8 bases in between. The CDR3 runs to 13 residues. The germline V gene encodes CDR1 SNHLY and CDR2 FYNNEI. The CDR3 reads CASRSGGNQPQHF. DNA of the CDR3: TGTGCCAGCAGGTCAGGGGGCAATCAGCCCCAGCATTTT.

Turning to this clone: At one boundary the junction diverges from the germline segment, which might be a read error. CDR3 coding DNA: TGTTCCAGCAGCTTAGGAGTACTAGCGGGAGACGGGTACGAGCAGTACTTC. It specifies CSSSLGVLAGDGYEQYF. The chain recombines TRBV7-9 with TRBJ2-7; 11 bases map to TRBD2. Germline CDR1 reads SEHNR; CDR2 reads FQNEAQ (reference sequence). The CDR3 runs 17 residues.

V gene TRBV5-1 combines with J gene TRBJ2-1; 12 nucleotides align to TRBD2. Germline V CDR1 and CDR2: SGHRS, YFSETQ. Trimming cost V 2 bases and J 8 bases; bases outside gene matches: 8. The CDR3 contains 16 residues. The CDR3: CASSFRLAGEAYEQFF. The CDR3 DNA sequence: TGCGCCAGCAGCTTCCGACTAGCGGGGGAGGCCTATGAGCAGTTCTTC. Full variable domain (missing parts from reference TRBV5-1 and TRBJ2-1): KAGVTQTPRYLIKTRGQQVTLSCSPISGHRSVSWYQQTPGQGLQFLFEYFSETQRNKGNFPGRFSGRQFSNSRSEMNVSTLELGDSALYLCASSFRLAGEAYEQFFGPGTRLTVL.

Only one count was recorded for this clone. The genes are TRBV5-1 and TRBJ2-2, with 8 bases fitting TRBD2. Germline CDR1 SGHRS, CDR2 YFSETQ. J gave up 7 bases and V 4 bases, and 12 bases lay outside the gene matches. The CDR3 is made up of 16 amino acids. For the CDR3, the DNA is TGCGCCAGCAGCCCTCTGGCGGGGGGCGGCAGCGGGGAGCTGTTTTTT. Its protein product is CASSPLAGGGSGELFF. The complete variable domain, with remaining parts taken from reference TRBV5-1 and TRBJ2-2, reads KAGVTQTPRYLIKTRGQQVTLSCSPISGHRSVSWYQQTPGQGLQFLFEYFSETQRNKGNFPGRFSGRQFSNSRSEMNVSTLELGDSALYLCASSPLAGGGSGELFFGEGSRLTVL.

V and J are TRBV19 and TRBJ1-1, with a weak D call TRBD1 (6 bases). Trimming shortened V by 6 bases and J by 1 base, and 9 bases separated the two germline ends. Looked up from germline, CDR1 is LNHDA and CDR2 is SQIVND (reference sequence). The CDR3 spans 13 residues. The CDR3 protein is CASRWGPNTEAFF. Here the CDR3 DNA reads TGTGCCAGTAGATGGGGGCCGAACACTGAAGCTTTCTTT. Drawing the rest from reference TRBV19 and TRBJ1-1, the complete variable domain is DGGITQSPKYLFRKEGQNVTLSCEQNLNHDAMYWYRQDPGQGLRLIYYSQIVNDFQKGDIAEGYSVSREKKESFPLTVTSAQKNPTAFYLCASRWGPNTEAFFGQGTRLTVV.

This rearrangement joins TRBV11-2 to TRBJ2-1; a weak D match, TRBD2 (5 bases). The CDR3 covers 17 residues. CDR1 is SGHAT, CDR2 FQNNGV, per germline. V shed 5 bases and J shed 8 bases, with 25 bases lying between them. CDR3 region: CASSPLGAAPSFDEQFF. The DNA for the CDR3 is TGTGCCAGCAGCCCTCTCGGAGCGGCCCCCAGTTTCGATGAGCAGTTCTTC.

V and J are TRBV6-5 and TRBJ1-1; D is uncertain. Trimming pared 0 bases from V and 1 base from J, leaving 12 bases between. The CDR3 loop spans 16 amino acids. Germline V gives CDR1 MNHEY, CDR2 SVGAGI. CDR3 DNA sequence: TGTGCCAGCAGTTACTCGATAAACACCAAGAACACTGAAGCTTTCTTT. Protein product: CASSYSINTKNTEAFF.

The gene calls are TRBV27 and TRBJ1-5; D unclear. With 5 bases removed from V and 5 bases from J, the gap between germline ends came to 13 bases. CDR3 length equals 14 residues. Germline CDR1 reads MNHEY; CDR2 reads SMNVEV (reference sequence). The CDR3 protein is CASSLMTPDQPQHF. The CDR3 region has the DNA TGTGCCAGCAGTCTAATGACACCTGATCAGCCCCAGCATTTT.

The chain couples TRBV10-1 to TRBJ2-5; D gene uncertain. The CDR3 has 12 residues. Germline-derived CDR1 and CDR2 are WNHNN and SYGVQD (reference sequence). Deletions cut 4 bases from V and 6 bases from J, with 9 bases between. CDR3 in amino acids: CASSGLEKTQYF. In DNA form, the CDR3 reads TGCGCCAGCAGTGGGCTGGAGAAGACCCAGTACTTC.

The chain has TRBV11-2 and TRBJ1-5; 9 bases align to TRBD1. Trimming cost V 4 bases and J 5 bases; bases outside gene matches: 0. From germline, CDR1 is SGHAT and CDR2 FQNNGV. This CDR3 comprises 13 residues. The CDR3 coding sequence is TGTGCCAGCAGCTGGACAGGGGATCAGCCCCAGCATTTT. Protein product: CASSWTGDQPQHF.

The rearrangement links TRBV19 to TRBJ1-2; the D gene is possibly TRBD1 (5 bases). From germline, CDR1 is LNHDA and CDR2 SQIVND (reference sequence). The CDR3 has 14 amino acids. V lost 3 bases, J lost 7 bases, and 15 bases lay in between. The CDR3 sequence is CASSMGHFSGGYTF. In DNA, the CDR3 is TGTGCCAGTAGTATGGGGCACTTCTCGGGTGGCTACACCTTC.

This rearrangement joins TRBV10-2 to TRBJ2-3, with TRBD2 matching over 9 bases. Looked up from germline, CDR1 is WSHSY and CDR2 is SAAADI. There are 14 residues in the CDR3. The V gene end was trimmed by 4 bases and the J gene end by 3 bases; junction bases not matched to a gene: 2. As DNA, the CDR3 is TGCGCCAGCAGTGGCCTAGCGGGAACAGATACGCAGTATTTT. The encoded protein is CASSGLAGTDTQYF.

The rearrangement uses TRBV19 and TRBJ1-2; 7 positions match TRBD1. CDR1 LNHDA and CDR2 SQIVND come from the germline V gene (reference sequence). The CDR3 totals 15 residues. The junction had 8 bases not matched to a gene; V was cut back by 5 bases and J by 2 bases. The CDR3 protein is CASSPNRGTNYGYTF. The CDR3 DNA reads as TGTGCCAGTAGTCCTAACAGGGGAACCAACTATGGCTACACCTTC.

This rearrangement joins TRBV9 to TRBJ2-1; D ambiguous. Trimming took 4 bases from V and 3 from J, leaving 17 bases between them. CDR1 SGDLS and CDR2 YYNGEE come from the germline V gene. This CDR3 is 16 amino acids long. CDR3 DNA: TGTGCCAGCAGCCCTTTGACTGCGTTACTCTACAATGAGCAGTTCTTC. It yields the protein CASSPLTALLYNEQFF. The whole variable domain, remainder taken from reference TRBV9 and TRBJ2-1, is DSGVTQTPKHLITATGQRVTLRCSPRSGDLSVYWYQQSLDQGLQFLIQYYNGEERAKGNILERFSAQQFPDLHSELNLSSLELGDSALYFCASSPLTALLYNEQFFGPGTRLTVL.

The chain is built from TRBV9 and TRBJ1-6, with 10 bases matching TRBD1. The V and J ends lost 0 bases and 8 bases, in that order; junction bases with no gene match: 2. Germline V gene data show CDR1 as SGDLS and CDR2 as YYNGEE. The CDR3 is made up of 15 amino acids. Here the CDR3 DNA reads TGTGCCAGCAGCGTAGCCGGGACAGGGGATTCACCCCTCCACTTT. Its translation is CASSVAGTGDSPLHF.

V usage is TRBV28 and J usage is TRBJ1-5, with a weak D call TRBD1 (5 bases). Per germline, CDR1 MDHEN and CDR2 SYDVKM. The CDR3 has 12 amino acids. Deletions cut 7 bases from V and 9 bases from J, with 13 bases between. CDR3 amino acids: CASKEGLGPQHF. In nucleotides, the CDR3 is TGTGCCAGCAAGGAGGGACTTGGGCCCCAGCATTTT.

In this sample, this clone turned up a few times. The chain carries TRBV10-1 and TRBJ1-5, with 7 positions matching TRBD1. The CDR3 is made up of 13 amino acids. V lost 10 bases, J lost 4 bases, and 7 bases stayed unmatched. Germline loops: CDR1 WNHNN, CDR2 SYGVQD (reference sequence). This CDR3 reads CANPTGCNQPQHF. The CDR3 DNA follows: TGCGCCAATCCGACAGGGTGTAATCAGCCCCAGCATTTT.

This chain connects TRBV6-5 to TRBJ1-2; 8 bases map to TRBD1. In germline, CDR1 is MNHEY, CDR2 SVGAGI. The CDR3 extends over 14 amino acids. V gave up 4 bases and J gave up 7 bases; unmatched junction bases: 8. Written as DNA, the CDR3 is TGTGCCAGCAGTTTGGAAACAGGGGGATTTGGCTACACCTTC. Protein sequence: CASSLETGGFGYTF.

The sample holds a few counts of this clone. The rearrangement uses TRBV4-1 and TRBJ1-4; TRBD1 agrees at 10 bases. This CDR3 is built from 15 residues. Germline CDR1 is MGHRA and CDR2 is YSYEKL. V was clipped by 0 bases and J by 11 bases; unmatched bases: 6. CDR3 DNA sequence: TGCGCCAGCAGCCAAGAGGGACAGGGGATGTTGAAACTGTTTTTT. It is translated as CASSQEGQGMLKLFF.

The CDR3 is CATSLRHTEAFF. The CDR3 bases are TGTGCCACTTCCTTGAGGCACACTGAAGCTTTCTTT. The V call is TRBV6-1, the J call TRBJ1-1; D remains ambiguous. The CDR3 runs to 12 residues. Germline assignment: CDR1 MNHNS and CDR2 SASEGT. V dropped 10 bases and J dropped 3 bases, with 12 bases sitting between them.